This T cell receptor (beta chain) is from a study of T cell responses to AZD1222 COVID-19 vaccine. Comments on this clone: Its specificity is not known.

Per germline, CDR1 SGHTA and CDR2 FQGNSA. This CDR3 region has 13 residues. V lost 1 base and J lost 4, with 7 bases in between. Here immunoSEQ multiplex PCR was the method, and the copy in TCRdb shows in-frame clones only, minus some. The data contain approximately 150,000 clones, 90% to 95% of them singletons. Study results and limitations: Spike was spanned by vaccine-associated CD4 TCRs, with dominance at 160-218 and 743-854.

The sample here was peripheral blood, taken on day 0 of AZD1222 vaccination. The genes are TRBV7-2 and TRBJ1-2; no reliable D call. The receptor's source is an adult in good health. The CDR3 nucleotides read TGTGCCAGCAGCTTAGTACAATTCTATGGCTACACCTTC. Encoded protein: CASSLVQFYGYTF.